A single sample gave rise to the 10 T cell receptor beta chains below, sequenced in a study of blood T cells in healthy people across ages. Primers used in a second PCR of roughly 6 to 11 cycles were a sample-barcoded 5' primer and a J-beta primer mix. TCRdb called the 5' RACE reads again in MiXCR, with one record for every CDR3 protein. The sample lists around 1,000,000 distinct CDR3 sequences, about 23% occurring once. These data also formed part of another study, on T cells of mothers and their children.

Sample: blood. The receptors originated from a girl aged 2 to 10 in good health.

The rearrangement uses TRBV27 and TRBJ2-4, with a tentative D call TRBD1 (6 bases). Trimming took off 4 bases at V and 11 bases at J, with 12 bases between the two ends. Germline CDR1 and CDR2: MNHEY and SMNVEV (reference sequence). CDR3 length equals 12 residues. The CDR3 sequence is CASSSRGDVQYF. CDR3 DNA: TGTGCCAGCAGTTCCAGGGGTGACGTTCAGTACTTC.

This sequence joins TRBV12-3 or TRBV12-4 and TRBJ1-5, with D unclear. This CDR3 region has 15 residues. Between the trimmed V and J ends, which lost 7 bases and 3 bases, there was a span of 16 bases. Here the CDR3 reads CASTLLDGFNQPQHF. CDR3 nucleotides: TGTGCCAGCACCTTATTGGACGGATTCAATCAGCCCCAGCATTTT.

The CDR3 region is CASRPQGGAETQYF. The CDR3 region has the DNA TGCGCCAGCAGGCCCCAAGGGGGAGCGGAGACCCAGTACTTC. The genes are TRBV5-1 and TRBJ2-5; weak D call: TRBD1 (6 bases). V was pared by 5 bases and J by 5 bases, with 16 bases between. CDR3 length equals 14 residues. Germline V gene lookup returns CDR1 SGHRS and CDR2 YFSETQ. The full variable domain, with the rest looked up from reference TRBV5-1 and TRBJ2-5, is KAGVTQTPRYLIKTRGQQVTLSCSPISGHRSVSWYQQTPGQGLQFLFEYFSETQRNKGNFPGRFSGRQFSNSRSEMNVSTLELGDSALYLCASRPQGGAETQYFGPGTRLLVL.

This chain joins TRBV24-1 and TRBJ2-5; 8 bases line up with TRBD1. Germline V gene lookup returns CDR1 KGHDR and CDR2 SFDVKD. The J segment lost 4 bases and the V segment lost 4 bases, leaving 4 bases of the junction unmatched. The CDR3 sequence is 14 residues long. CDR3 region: CATSDTDRGETQYF. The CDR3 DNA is TGTGCCACCAGTGACACCGACAGGGGAGAGACCCAGTACTTC.

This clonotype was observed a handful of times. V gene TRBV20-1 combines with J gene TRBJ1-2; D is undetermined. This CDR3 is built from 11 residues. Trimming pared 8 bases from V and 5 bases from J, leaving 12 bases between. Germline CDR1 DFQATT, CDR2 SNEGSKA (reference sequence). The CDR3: CSSVVEYGYTF. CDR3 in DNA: TGCAGTTCCGTCGTAGAGTATGGCTACACCTTC.

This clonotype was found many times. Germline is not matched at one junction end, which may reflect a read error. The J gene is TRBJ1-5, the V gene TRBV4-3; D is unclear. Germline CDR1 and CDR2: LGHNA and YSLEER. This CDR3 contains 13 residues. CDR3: CASSQVRNQPQHF. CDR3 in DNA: TGTGCCAGCAGCCAAGTTCGAAATCAGCCCCAGCATTTT.

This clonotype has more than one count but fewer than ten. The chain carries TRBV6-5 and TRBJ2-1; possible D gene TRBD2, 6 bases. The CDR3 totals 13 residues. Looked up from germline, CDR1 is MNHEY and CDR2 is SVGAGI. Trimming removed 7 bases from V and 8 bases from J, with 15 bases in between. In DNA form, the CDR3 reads TGTGCCAGCACCTCGCGGGGTCACGATGAGCAGTTCTTC. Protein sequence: CASTSRGHDEQFF.

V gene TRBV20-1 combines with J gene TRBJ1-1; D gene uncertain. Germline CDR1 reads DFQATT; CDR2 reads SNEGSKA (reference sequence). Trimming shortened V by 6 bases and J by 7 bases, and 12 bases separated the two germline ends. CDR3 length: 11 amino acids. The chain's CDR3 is CSAPIGYEAFF. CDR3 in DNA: TGCAGTGCGCCGATTGGTTATGAAGCTTTCTTT.

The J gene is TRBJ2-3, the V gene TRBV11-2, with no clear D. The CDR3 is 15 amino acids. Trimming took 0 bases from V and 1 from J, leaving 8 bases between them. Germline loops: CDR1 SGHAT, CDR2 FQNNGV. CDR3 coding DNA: TGTGCCAGCAGCTTAGATCCCTTCGGCACAGATACGCAGTATTTT. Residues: CASSLDPFGTDTQYF.

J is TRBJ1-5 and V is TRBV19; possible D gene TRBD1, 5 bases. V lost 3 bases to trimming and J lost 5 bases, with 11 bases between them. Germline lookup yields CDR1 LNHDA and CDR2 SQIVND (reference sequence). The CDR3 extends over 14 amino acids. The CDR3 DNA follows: TGTGCCAGTAGTATCTTGCCGGGGGATCAGCCCCAGCATTTT. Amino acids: CASSILPGDQPQHF.